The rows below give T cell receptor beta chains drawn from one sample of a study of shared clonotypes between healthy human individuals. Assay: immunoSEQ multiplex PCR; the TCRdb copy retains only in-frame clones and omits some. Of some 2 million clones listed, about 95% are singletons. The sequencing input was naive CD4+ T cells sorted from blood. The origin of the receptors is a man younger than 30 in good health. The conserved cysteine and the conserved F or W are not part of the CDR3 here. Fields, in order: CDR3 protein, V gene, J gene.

ASSLGTGGLYNEQF	TRBV7-9	TRBJ2-1
SVVSQGGTEAF	TRBV29-1	TRBJ1-1
ASSPVAENEQY	TRBV2	TRBJ2-7
ASSIVSDQETQY	TRBV19	TRBJ2-5
ASSRQLYQETQY	TRBV5-4	TRBJ2-5
ASSLAGGPDTQY	TRBV4-3	TRBJ2-3
ASSPLLRKDTGELF	TRBV11-2	TRBJ2-2
ASSQEGQGPDTQY	TRBV4-3	TRBJ2-3
AINREPTTYEQY	TRBV10-3	TRBJ2-7
ASSLSQGVYEQY	TRBV7-2	TRBJ2-7
ASSWTGENTGELF	TRBV5-1	TRBJ2-2
SVGTGAQETQY	TRBV29-1	TRBJ2-5
ASSLVGTSGRGSYNEQF	TRBV7-2	TRBJ2-1
ASGIGVNYEQY	TRBV11-2	TRBJ2-7
ATALAGYDGELF	TRBV10-3	TRBJ2-2
ARTRGSGGETQY	TRBV2	TRBJ2-5
ASSQDAGTSQPQH	TRBV4-1	TRBJ1-5
ASSPSPSLENEQF	TRBV18	TRBJ2-1
ASSPGTSGRWGTDTQY	TRBV25-1	TRBJ2-3
AISPGGGGADTQY	TRBV10-3	TRBJ2-3